This entry concerns a single T cell receptor (beta chain). The data stem from a study of cytomegalovirus exposure and HLA in healthy donors. There are 16 residues in the CDR3. V was clipped by 3 bases and J by 5 bases; unmatched bases: 11. In germline, CDR1 is MGHRA, CDR2 YSYEKL. A multiplex PCR was run with 60 Vbeta primers and 13 Jbeta primers. TCRdb's copy holds only in-frame clones and misses some; the assay was immunoSEQ multiplex PCR. The table has 100,000 to 150,000 clones, 82% seen once. The clonotype comes from a boy younger than 18 in good health and CMV-seronegative. Sample: PBMCs. The genes are TRBV4-1 and TRBJ2-7; 9 bases line up with TRBD1. The CDR3 region has the DNA TGCGCCAGCAGCCACTATCCGGGACAGGGTATCAACGAGCAGTACTTC. This sequence encodes CASSHYPGQGINEQYF.